Described below is a single TCR beta chain sequence and its context. As yet, its antigen is unknown. This specimen comes from a study of cytomegalovirus exposure and HLA in healthy donors. About the research overall: Sequencing of 150 million to 200 million T cells in an earlier analysis found 100 million or so unique TCR beta sequences.

Amplification used 60 Vbeta primers and 13 Jbeta primers. Clones were read by immunoSEQ multiplex PCR, and TCRdb kept only the in-frame ones, dropping some. The table shows some 96,000 clones, with about 80% occurring only once. Per the germline V gene, CDR1 is SQVTM and CDR2 is ANQGSEA. This CDR3 is 13 amino acids long. V was trimmed by 2 bases and J by 0 bases, leaving 5 bases between them. Study-wide results and limits: TCR beta chain V- and J-gene trimming was linked, in a later analysis, to a missense variant in DCLRE1C.

The chain couples TRBV29-1 to TRBJ2-4; D is ambiguous. This receptor was identified in a man in his forties or fifties in good health and CMV-seronegative. Sequencing was carried out using PBMCs. The CDR3 loop reads CSVESSAKNIQYF. The CDR3 nucleotides are TGCAGCGTTGAATCCTCAGCCAAAAACATTCAGTACTTC.